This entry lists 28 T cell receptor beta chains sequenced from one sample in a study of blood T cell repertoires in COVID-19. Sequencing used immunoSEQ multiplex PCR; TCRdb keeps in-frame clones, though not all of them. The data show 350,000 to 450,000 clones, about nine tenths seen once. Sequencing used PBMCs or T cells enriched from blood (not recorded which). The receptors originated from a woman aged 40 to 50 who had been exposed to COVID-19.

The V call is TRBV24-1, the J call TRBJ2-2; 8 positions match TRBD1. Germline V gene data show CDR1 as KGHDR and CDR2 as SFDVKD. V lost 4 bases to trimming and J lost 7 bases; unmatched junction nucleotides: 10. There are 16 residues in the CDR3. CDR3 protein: CATSDPDRGTGGELFF. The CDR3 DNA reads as TGTGCCACCAGTGACCCCGACAGGGGTACGGGCGGGGAGCTGTTTTTT.

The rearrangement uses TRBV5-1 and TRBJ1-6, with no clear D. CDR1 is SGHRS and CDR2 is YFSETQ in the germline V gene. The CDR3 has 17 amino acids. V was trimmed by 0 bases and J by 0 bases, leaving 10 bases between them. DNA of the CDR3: TGCGCCAGCAGCTTGGCCGGAGGCACCTCCTATAATTCACCCCTCCACTTT. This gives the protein CASSLAGGTSYNSPLHF.

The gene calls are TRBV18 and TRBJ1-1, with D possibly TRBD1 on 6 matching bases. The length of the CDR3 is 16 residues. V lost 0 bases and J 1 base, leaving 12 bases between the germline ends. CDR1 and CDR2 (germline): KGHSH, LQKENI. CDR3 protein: CASSPPGGLGNTEAFF. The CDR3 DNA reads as TGTGCCAGCTCACCACCGGGGGGGCTCGGGAACACTGAAGCTTTCTTT.

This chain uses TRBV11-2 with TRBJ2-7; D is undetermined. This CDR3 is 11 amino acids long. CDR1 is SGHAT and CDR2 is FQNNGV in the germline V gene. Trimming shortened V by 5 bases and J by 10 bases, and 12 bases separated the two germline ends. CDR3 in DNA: TGTGCCAGCAGCCACACTGACACCCAGTACTTC. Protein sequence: CASSHTDTQYF.

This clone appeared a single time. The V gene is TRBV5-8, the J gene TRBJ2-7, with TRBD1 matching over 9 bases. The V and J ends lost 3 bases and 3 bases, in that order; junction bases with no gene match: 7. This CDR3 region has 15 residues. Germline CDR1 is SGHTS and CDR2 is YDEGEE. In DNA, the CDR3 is TGTGCCAGCAGCTGGGGGACAGGGAGTGGCTACGAGCAGTACTTC. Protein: CASSWGTGSGYEQYF. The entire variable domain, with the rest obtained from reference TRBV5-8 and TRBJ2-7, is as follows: EAGVTQSPTHLIKTRGQQATLRCSPISGHTSVYWYQQALGLGLQFLLWYDEGEERNRGNFPPRFSGRQFPNYSSELNVNALELEDSALYLCASSWGTGSGYEQYFGPGTRLTVT.

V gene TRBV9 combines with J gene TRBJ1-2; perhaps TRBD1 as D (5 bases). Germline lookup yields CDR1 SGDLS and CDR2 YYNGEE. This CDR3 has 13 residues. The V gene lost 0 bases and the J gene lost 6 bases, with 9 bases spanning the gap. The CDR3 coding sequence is TGTGCCAGCAGCGTAGATGCGGGGGATGGCTACACCTTC. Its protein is CASSVDAGDGYTF.

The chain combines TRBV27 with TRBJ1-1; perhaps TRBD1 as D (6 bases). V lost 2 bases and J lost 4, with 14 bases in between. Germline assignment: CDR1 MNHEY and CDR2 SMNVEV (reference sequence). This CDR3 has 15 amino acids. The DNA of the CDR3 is TGTGCCAGCAGTTTAGGGAGGGGGTTAGGCACTGAAGCTTTCTTT. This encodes CASSLGRGLGTEAFF.

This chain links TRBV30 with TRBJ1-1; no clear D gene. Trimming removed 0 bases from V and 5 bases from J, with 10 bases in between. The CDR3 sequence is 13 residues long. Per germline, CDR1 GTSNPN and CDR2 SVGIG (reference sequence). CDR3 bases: TGTGCCTGGAGTGTACTTATAAGTACTGAAGCTTTCTTT. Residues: CAWSVLISTEAFF.

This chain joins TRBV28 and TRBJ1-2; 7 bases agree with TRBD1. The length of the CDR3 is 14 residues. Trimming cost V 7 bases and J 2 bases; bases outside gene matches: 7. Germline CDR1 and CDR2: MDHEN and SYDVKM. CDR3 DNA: TGTGCCAGCACCCCAGGACAGGCAAACTATGGCTACACCTTC. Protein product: CASTPGQANYGYTF.

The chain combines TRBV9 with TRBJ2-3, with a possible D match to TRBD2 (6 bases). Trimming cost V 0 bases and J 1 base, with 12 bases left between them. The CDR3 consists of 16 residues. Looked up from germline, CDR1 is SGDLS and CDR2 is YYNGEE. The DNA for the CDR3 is TGTGCCAGCAGCGTAGGCGGGAACGCCGGCACAGATACGCAGTATTTT. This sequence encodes CASSVGGNAGTDTQYF.

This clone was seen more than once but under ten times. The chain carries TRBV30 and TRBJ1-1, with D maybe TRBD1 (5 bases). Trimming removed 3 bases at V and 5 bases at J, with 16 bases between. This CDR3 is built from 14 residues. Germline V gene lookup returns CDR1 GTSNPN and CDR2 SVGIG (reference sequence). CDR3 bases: TGTGCCTGGAGGAAGGGAGGGGTCTTAACTGAAGCTTTCTTT. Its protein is CAWRKGGVLTEAFF.

The CDR3 DNA sequence: TGTGCCAGCAGCAACCGAGGACAGGGGAGGATGAACACTGAAGCTTTCTTT. Its translation is CASSNRGQGRMNTEAFF. This sequence joins TRBV11-3 and TRBJ1-1; TRBD1 aligns across 9 bases. The CDR3 is made up of 17 amino acids. CDR1 and CDR2 from the germline V gene are SGHNT and YENEEA. After removal of 5 bases from V and 0 bases from J, the junction contained 10 bases not matched to a gene.

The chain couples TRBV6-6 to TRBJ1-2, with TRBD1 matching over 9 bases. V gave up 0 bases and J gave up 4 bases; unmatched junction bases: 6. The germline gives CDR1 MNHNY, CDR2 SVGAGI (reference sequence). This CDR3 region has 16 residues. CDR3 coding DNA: TGTGCCAGCAGTTACTCGATCGTGGGACAGGGCTATGGCTACACCTTC. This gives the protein CASSYSIVGQGYGYTF.

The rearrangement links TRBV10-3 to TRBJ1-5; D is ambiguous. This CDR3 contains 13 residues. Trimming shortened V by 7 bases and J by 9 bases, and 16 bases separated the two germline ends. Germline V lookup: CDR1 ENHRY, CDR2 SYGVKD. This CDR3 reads CAITNDDRGPQHF. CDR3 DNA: TGTGCCATCACCAACGACGATCGAGGGCCCCAGCATTTT.

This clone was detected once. The CDR3 bases are TGCGCCAGCAGCTTGCTAGCGGGAGGGCCCCGCGAGCAGTTCTTC. Translated, it gives CASSLLAGGPREQFF. The gene calls are TRBV5-1 and TRBJ2-1; TRBD2 matches 12 bases. J lost 10 bases, V lost 1 base, and 6 bases had no gene match. Per germline, CDR1 SGHRS and CDR2 YFSETQ. CDR3 length equals 15 residues.

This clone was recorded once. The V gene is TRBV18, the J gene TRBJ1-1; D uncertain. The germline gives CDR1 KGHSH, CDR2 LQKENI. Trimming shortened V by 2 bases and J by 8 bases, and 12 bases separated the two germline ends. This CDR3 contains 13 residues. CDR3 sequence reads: CASSPVVTVEAFF. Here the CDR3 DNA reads TGTGCCAGCTCACCAGTGGTTACAGTCGAAGCTTTCTTT.

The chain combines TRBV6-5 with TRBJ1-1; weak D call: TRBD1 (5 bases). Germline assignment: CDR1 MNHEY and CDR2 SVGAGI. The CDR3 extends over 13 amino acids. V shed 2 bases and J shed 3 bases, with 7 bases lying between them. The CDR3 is CASSYGGYTEAFF. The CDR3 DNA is TGTGCCAGCAGTTACGGGGGGTACACTGAAGCTTTCTTT.

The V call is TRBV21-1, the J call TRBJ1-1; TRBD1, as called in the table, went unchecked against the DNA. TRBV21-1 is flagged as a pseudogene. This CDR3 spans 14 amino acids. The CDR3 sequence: CASSRQPGDTEAFF. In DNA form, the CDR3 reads TGTGCCAGCAGCCGACAACCAGGGGATACTGAAGCTTTCTTT.

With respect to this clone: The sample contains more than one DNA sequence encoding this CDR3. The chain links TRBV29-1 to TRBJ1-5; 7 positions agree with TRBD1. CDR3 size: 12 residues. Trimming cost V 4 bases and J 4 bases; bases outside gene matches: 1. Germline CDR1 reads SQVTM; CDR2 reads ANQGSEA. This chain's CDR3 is CSVGQGNQPQHF. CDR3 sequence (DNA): TGCAGCGTTGGACAGGGTAATCAGCCCCAGCATTTT.

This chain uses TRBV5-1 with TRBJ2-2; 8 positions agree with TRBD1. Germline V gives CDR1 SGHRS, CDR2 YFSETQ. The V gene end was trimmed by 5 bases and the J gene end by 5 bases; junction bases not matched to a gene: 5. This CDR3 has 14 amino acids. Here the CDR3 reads CASRYTGGTGELFF. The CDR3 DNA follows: TGCGCCAGCAGATATACAGGGGGAACCGGGGAGCTGTTTTTT.

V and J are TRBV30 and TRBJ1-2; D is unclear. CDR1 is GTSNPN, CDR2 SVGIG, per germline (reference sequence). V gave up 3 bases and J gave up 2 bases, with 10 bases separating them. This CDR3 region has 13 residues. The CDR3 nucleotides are TGTGCCTGGAGCGGGAACAACAACTATGGCTACACCTTC. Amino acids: CAWSGNNNYGYTF.

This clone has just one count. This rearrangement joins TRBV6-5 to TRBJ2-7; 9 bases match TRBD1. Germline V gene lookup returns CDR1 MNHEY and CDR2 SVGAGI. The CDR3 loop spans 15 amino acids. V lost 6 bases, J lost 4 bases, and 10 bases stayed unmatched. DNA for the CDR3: TGTGCCAGCAGCCAAGCCGGGACAGGGAAGTACGAGCAGTACTTC. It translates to CASSQAGTGKYEQYF.

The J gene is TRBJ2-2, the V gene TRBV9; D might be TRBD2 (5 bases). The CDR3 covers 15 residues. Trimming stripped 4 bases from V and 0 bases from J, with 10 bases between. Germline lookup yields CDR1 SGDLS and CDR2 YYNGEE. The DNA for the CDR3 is TGTGCCAGCAGCACGCGGACTGCGAACACCGGGGAGCTGTTTTTT. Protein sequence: CASSTRTANTGELFF.

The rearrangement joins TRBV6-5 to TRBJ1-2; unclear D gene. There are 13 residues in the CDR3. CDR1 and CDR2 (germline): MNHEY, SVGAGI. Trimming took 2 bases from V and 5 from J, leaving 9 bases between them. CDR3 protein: CASSYPDIYGYTF. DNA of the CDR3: TGTGCCAGCAGTTACCCAGATATATATGGCTACACCTTC.

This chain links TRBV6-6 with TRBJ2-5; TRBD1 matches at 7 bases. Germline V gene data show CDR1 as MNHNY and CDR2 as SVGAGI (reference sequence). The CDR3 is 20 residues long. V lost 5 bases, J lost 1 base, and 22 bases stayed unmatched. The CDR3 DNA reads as TGTGCCAGCAGTCCCTTGGGTAAGACAGGGACCTTCGACTTCCAAGAGACCCAGTACTTC. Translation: CASSPLGKTGTFDFQETQYF.

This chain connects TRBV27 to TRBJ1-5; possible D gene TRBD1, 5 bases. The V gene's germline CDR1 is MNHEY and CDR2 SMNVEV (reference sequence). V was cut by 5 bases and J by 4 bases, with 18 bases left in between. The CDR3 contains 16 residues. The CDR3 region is CASSKLLAGGNQPQHF. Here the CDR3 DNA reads TGTGCCAGCAGTAAACTGCTGGCGGGGGGTAATCAGCCCCAGCATTTT.

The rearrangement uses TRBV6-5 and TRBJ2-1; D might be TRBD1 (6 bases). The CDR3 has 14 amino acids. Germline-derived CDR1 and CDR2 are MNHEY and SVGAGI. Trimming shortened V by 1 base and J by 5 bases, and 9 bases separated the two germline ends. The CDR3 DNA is TGTGCCAGCAGTTACTGGGCAGGGGACAATGAGCAGTTCTTC. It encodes CASSYWAGDNEQFF.

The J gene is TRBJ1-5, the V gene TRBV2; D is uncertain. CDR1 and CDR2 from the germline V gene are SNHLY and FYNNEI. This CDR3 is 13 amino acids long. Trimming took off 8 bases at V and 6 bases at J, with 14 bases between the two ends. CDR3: CASRGEGGQPQHF. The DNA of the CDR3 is TGTGCCAGCCGAGGAGAGGGAGGTCAGCCCCAGCATTTT.